Following are 26 T cell receptor beta chains from one sample sequenced in a study of shared clonotypes between healthy human individuals (dated by TCRdb to about 2020). CD8 naive samples consisted of CD45RO-negative cells that were positively selected for CCR7, yielding a CD45RA+CCR7+ population without TemRA cells. The library came from the immunoSEQ multiplex PCR assay. TCRdb holds this immuneACCESS table with in-frame rearrangements only. Some clones are missing; in checked studies, unresolved V genes explain under half, and the rest has no known cause. The sample records some 2,100,000 clones, approximately 94% of which are singletons. The top ten constitute around 1.7% of the sample. Input material: naive CD8+ T cells from PBMCs. The cell subset or site tag for this specimen amounts to: CD45RA+CCR7+. These receptors were obtained from a man between 18 and 35 years old in good health. Some clones in this sample may be carry-over from other donors' samples.

As concerns this clone: The sample holds other DNA sequences that translate to the same CDR3. The chain uses TRBV27 and TRBJ2-5, with D possibly being TRBD2 (6 bases). The germline V and J ends were trimmed by 3 bases and 5 bases, with 13 bases remaining between them. Germline CDR1 MNHEY, CDR2 SMNVEV (reference sequence). The CDR3 runs to 14 residues. CDR3 sequence (DNA): TGTGCCAGCAGTTTTTCCGGGAGTTGGGAGACCCAGTACTTC. It yields the protein CASSFSGSWETQYF.

The genes are TRBV27 and TRBJ2-2; D may be TRBD1 or TRBD2 (5 bases each). Deletions cut 5 bases from V and 3 bases from J, with 13 bases between. The length of the CDR3 is 15 residues. The V gene's germline CDR1 is MNHEY and CDR2 SMNVEV (reference sequence). The CDR3 is CASSAPGRDTGELFF. The CDR3 nucleotides are TGTGCCAGCAGTGCCCCGGGGCGGGACACCGGGGAGCTGTTTTTT.

This clone is a singleton in its sample. The sample holds other DNA sequences that translate to the same CDR3. The chain carries TRBV7-9 and TRBJ1-1; 7 bases agree with TRBD1. The CDR3 covers 12 residues. The V and J ends lost 3 bases and 8 bases, in that order; junction bases with no gene match: 3. Germline V gene lookup returns CDR1 SEHNR and CDR2 FQNEAQ (reference sequence). In DNA form, the CDR3 reads TGTGCCAGCAGCTTCGGGACAGCCGAAGCTTTCTTT. The encoded protein is CASSFGTAEAFF.

A note on this clone: Other nucleotide sequences from this sample produce the same CDR3. In DNA, the CDR3 is TGTGCCAGCAGTGGAAGCTCCTACGAGCAGTACTTC. Protein product: CASSGSSYEQYF. The chain employs TRBV27 and TRBJ2-7; D is unresolved. Germline loops: CDR1 MNHEY, CDR2 SMNVEV (reference sequence). CDR3 length: 12 residues. Trimming pared 5 bases from V and 0 bases from J, leaving 5 bases between.

The V and J genes are TRBV18 and TRBJ1-1, with a tentative D call TRBD1 (5 bases). CDR3 length: 14 residues. V was trimmed by 4 bases and J by 1 base, leaving 10 bases between them. CDR1 is KGHSH, CDR2 LQKENI, per germline. In nucleotides, the CDR3 is TGTGCCAGCTCACTTGGGGCCTGGAACACTGAAGCTTTCTTT. Protein product: CASSLGAWNTEAFF.

This clone has just one count. Different DNA sequences within this sample yield the same CDR3. The V and J genes are TRBV6-4 and TRBJ2-1; D uncertain. This CDR3 spans 13 amino acids. In germline, CDR1 is MRHNA, CDR2 SNTAGT. V was trimmed by 0 bases and J by 7 bases, leaving 7 bases between them. The CDR3 DNA sequence: TGTGCCAGCAGTGACTCAAGGGTTAATGAGCAGTTCTTC. Translated, it gives CASSDSRVNEQFF.

The V call is TRBV6-5, the J call TRBJ2-2, with D hard to call. V was pared by 2 bases and J by 4 bases, with 8 bases between. Germline loops: CDR1 MNHEY, CDR2 SVGAGI. This CDR3 comprises 14 residues. The CDR3 is CASSYRGVTGELFF. CDR3 DNA sequence: TGTGCCAGCAGTTACCGTGGAGTCACCGGGGAGCTGTTTTTT.

The chain has TRBV5-1 and TRBJ2-5; D possibly uses TRBD1 or TRBD2 (5 bases each). V shed 1 base and J shed 2 bases, with 15 bases lying between them. This CDR3 comprises 16 residues. Germline V gene lookup returns CDR1 SGHRS and CDR2 YFSETQ. The CDR3 nucleotides are TGCGCCAGCAGCTTGAAGGTCAGGGAGATTCAAGAGACCCAGTACTTC. Translation: CASSLKVREIQETQYF.

The chain joins TRBV6-6 to TRBJ2-3; D is possibly TRBD2 (5 bases). Per germline, CDR1 MNHNY and CDR2 SVGAGI (reference sequence). V was trimmed by 4 bases and J by 0 bases, leaving 14 bases between them. The length of the CDR3 is 16 residues. The CDR3 spells CASSFGPPGSTDTQYF. Written as DNA, the CDR3 is TGTGCCAGCAGTTTTGGCCCCCCGGGGAGCACAGATACGCAGTATTTT.

The rearrangement uses TRBV19 and TRBJ1-1; the match to TRBD1 covers 10 bases. Losses at the gene ends were 6 bases for V and 5 bases for J; bases not matched to a gene: 6. CDR1 LNHDA and CDR2 SQIVND come from the germline V gene (reference sequence). This CDR3 contains 14 residues. CDR3 in amino acids: CASRWTGGQTEAFF. The CDR3 nucleotides read TGTGCCAGTAGATGGACAGGGGGGCAAACTGAAGCTTTCTTT. Supplemented by reference TRBV19 and TRBJ1-1, the full variable domain reads DGGITQSPKYLFRKEGQNVTLSCEQNLNHDAMYWYRQDPGQGLRLIYYSQIVNDFQKGDIAEGYSVSREKKESFPLTVTSAQKNPTAFYLCASRWTGGQTEAFFGQGTRLTVV.

The count of this clone is one. Distinct nucleotide sequences in the sample also encode this CDR3. V is TRBV27 and J is TRBJ1-1; no clear D. Germline loops: CDR1 MNHEY, CDR2 SMNVEV (reference sequence). CDR3 length: 14 residues. Trimming pared 1 base from V and 1 base from J, leaving 7 bases between. DNA for the CDR3: TGTGCCAGCAGTTTATTAGCAGGGAACACTGAAGCTTTCTTT. Protein: CASSLLAGNTEAFF.

The gene calls are TRBV9 and TRBJ2-1; 9 bases align to TRBD2. With V trimmed by 4 bases and J by 3 bases, 8 bases remained unmatched. The CDR3 runs 16 residues. Germline CDR1 and CDR2: SGDLS and YYNGEE. The DNA of the CDR3 is TGTGCCAGCAGCCCCAGACTAGCGGAGAACTACAATGAGCAGTTCTTC. Its translation: CASSPRLAENYNEQFF. The whole variable domain, filled in from reference TRBV9 and TRBJ2-1, reads DSGVTQTPKHLITATGQRVTLRCSPRSGDLSVYWYQQSLDQGLQFLIQYYNGEERAKGNILERFSAQQFPDLHSELNLSSLELGDSALYFCASSPRLAENYNEQFFGPGTRLTVL.

The genes are TRBV12-5 and TRBJ2-7, with D possibly matching TRBD1 (5 bases). This CDR3 spans 12 amino acids. The germline gives CDR1 LGHNT, CDR2 FRNRAP. V gave up 2 bases and J gave up 9 bases, with 11 bases separating them. CDR3 sequence (DNA): TGTGCTAGTGGTTTGTTCCGACAGCCGCAGTACTTC. Its protein is CASGLFRQPQYF.

Only one count was recorded for this clone. The rearrangement links TRBV19 to TRBJ1-1; 8 bases are a match to TRBD1. Germline CDR1 reads LNHDA; CDR2 reads SQIVND (reference sequence). The CDR3 totals 14 residues. V dropped 5 bases and J dropped 4; count of bases not matched to a gene: 6. CDR3 nucleotide sequence: TGTGCCAGTAGTCATAGGACAGGGAGCACTGAAGCTTTCTTT. This sequence encodes CASSHRTGSTEAFF.

The V call is TRBV28, the J call TRBJ2-7; no definite D call. The CDR3 loop spans 14 amino acids. Germline lookup yields CDR1 MDHEN and CDR2 SYDVKM. Trimming removed 2 bases at V and 2 bases at J, with 10 bases between. CDR3 nucleotide sequence: TGTGCCAGCAGTTTAGGGCTCCTTGCCTACGAGCAGTACTTC. The encoded protein is CASSLGLLAYEQYF.

V and J are TRBV30 and TRBJ1-5; TRBD1 is a possible D gene (5 bases). The CDR3 sequence is 14 residues long. Germline lookup yields CDR1 GTSNPN and CDR2 SVGIG (reference sequence). Trimming removed 1 base at V and 3 bases at J, with 10 bases between. The CDR3 loop is CAWSATGYNQPQHF. CDR3 sequence (DNA): TGTGCCTGGAGTGCCACAGGTTACAATCAGCCCCAGCATTTT.

This chain links TRBV6-6 with TRBJ1-2; TRBD1 agrees at 7 bases. Germline CDR1 reads MNHNY; CDR2 reads SVGAGI (reference sequence). This CDR3 has 15 residues. The V segment lost 8 bases and the J segment 3 bases; nucleotides outside the gene matches: 12. The CDR3, as DNA: TGTGCCAGCGAACTATCCGCAGGGGGTTACTATGGCTACACCTTC. This translates into CASELSAGGYYGYTF.

The table lists this clone with a few counts. This rearrangement joins TRBV7-9 to TRBJ1-1; D not resolved. There are 15 residues in the CDR3. The germline gives CDR1 SEHNR, CDR2 FQNEAQ (reference sequence). V dropped 1 base and J dropped 2 bases, with 11 bases sitting between them. This chain's CDR3 is CASSLERRGNTEAFF. CDR3 sequence (DNA): TGTGCCAGCAGCTTAGAGCGTCGGGGTAACACTGAAGCTTTCTTT. Full variable domain (outside the CDR3, taken from reference TRBV7-9 and TRBJ1-1): DTGVSQNPRHKITKRGQNVTFRCDPISEHNRLYWYRQTLGQGPEFLTYFQNEAQLEKSRLLSDRFSAERPKGSFSTLEIQRTEQGDSAMYLCASSLERRGNTEAFFGQGTRLTVV.

This chain joins TRBV27 and TRBJ2-3; 7 bases are shared with TRBD1. CDR3 length equals 17 residues. J lost 2 bases, V lost 5 bases, and 13 bases had no gene match. The germline V gene encodes CDR1 MNHEY and CDR2 SMNVEV (reference sequence). CDR3 sequence: CASSPLGQAKYTDTQYF. In DNA, the CDR3 is TGTGCCAGCAGTCCACTAGGACAGGCGAAGTACACAGATACGCAGTATTTT.

This chain links TRBV28 with TRBJ2-7, with TRBD1 identical over 7 bases. Germline trimming cut 4 bases from V and 2 bases from J; bases unmatched to any gene: 17. CDR3 length: 18 residues. The germline V gene encodes CDR1 MDHEN and CDR2 SYDVKM. For the CDR3, the DNA is TGTGCCAGCAGTTCCCCTCATATCACAGACAGGGTACCCTACGAGCAGTACTTC. Protein product: CASSSPHITDRVPYEQYF.

The V call is TRBV4-1, the J call TRBJ2-7, with unresolved D. V lost 4 bases to trimming and J lost 3 bases, with 13 bases between them. Germline values: CDR1 MGHRA, CDR2 YSYEKL. This CDR3 is 14 amino acids long. CDR3 in DNA: TGCGCCAGCAGCCGGCTGACCGGAAGCTACGAGCAGTACTTC. Translated, it gives CASSRLTGSYEQYF.

The chain joins TRBV27 to TRBJ1-2; D remains ambiguous. The CDR3 contains 14 residues. Trimming left V 2 bases short and J 6 bases short, with 13 bases between. In germline, CDR1 is MNHEY, CDR2 SMNVEV (reference sequence). The CDR3 nucleotides read TGTGCCAGCAGTTTAGTTTATCGTGCGGATGGCTACACCTTC. This sequence encodes CASSLVYRADGYTF.

In its sample, this clone was seen once. The V and J genes are TRBV14 and TRBJ2-7; no clear D gene. The length of the CDR3 is 14 residues. Deletions cut 0 bases from V and 3 bases from J, with 9 bases between. Germline V CDR1 and CDR2: SGHDN, FVKESK. The CDR3 coding sequence is TGTGCCAGCAGCCAAGAAGACGGGTACTACGAGCAGTACTTC. Its translation is CASSQEDGYYEQYF.

Here the CDR3 reads CASSLGQPETQYF. CDR3 sequence (DNA): TGTGCCAGCAGCTTAGGACAACCAGAGACCCAGTACTTC. The chain joins TRBV7-7 to TRBJ2-5; D is undetermined. The length of the CDR3 is 13 residues. V lost 1 base and J lost 4, with 7 bases in between. Germline V lookup: CDR1 SSHAT, CDR2 FNYEAQ (reference sequence).

The V gene is TRBV28, the J gene TRBJ2-1; D not certain. Germline V CDR1 and CDR2: MDHEN, SYDVKM. The ends were cut back, 2 bases at V and 0 bases at J, with 8 bases in the middle. The CDR3 extends over 15 amino acids. The CDR3 coding sequence is TGTGCCAGCAGTTTAAGGGCAAGCTCCTACAATGAGCAGTTCTTC. Translated, it gives CASSLRASSYNEQFF.

The V gene is TRBV19, the J gene TRBJ1-5; D is perhaps TRBD1 (6 bases). Germline assignment: CDR1 LNHDA and CDR2 SQIVND (reference sequence). Trimming stripped 3 bases from V and 6 bases from J, with 15 bases between. CDR3 length equals 15 residues. CDR3 loop: CASSMGAGRGQPQHF. The CDR3 bases are TGTGCCAGTAGTATGGGGGCGGGAAGGGGTCAGCCCCAGCATTTT.